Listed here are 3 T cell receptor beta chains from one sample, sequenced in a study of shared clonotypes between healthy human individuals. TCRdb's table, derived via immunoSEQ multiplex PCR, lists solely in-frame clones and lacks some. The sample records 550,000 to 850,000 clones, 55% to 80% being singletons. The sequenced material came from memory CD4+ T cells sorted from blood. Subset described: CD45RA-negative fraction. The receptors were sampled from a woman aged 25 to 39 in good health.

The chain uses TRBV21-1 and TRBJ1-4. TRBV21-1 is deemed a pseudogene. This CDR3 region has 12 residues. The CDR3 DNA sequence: TGTGCCAGCAGCAAAAGGAATGAAAAACTGTTTTTT. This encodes CASSKRNEKLFF.

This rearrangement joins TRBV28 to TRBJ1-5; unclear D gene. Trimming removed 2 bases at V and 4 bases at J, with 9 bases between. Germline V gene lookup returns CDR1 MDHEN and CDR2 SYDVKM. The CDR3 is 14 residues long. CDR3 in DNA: TGTGCCAGCAGTTTACTTCCAGTAAATCAGCCCCAGCATTTT. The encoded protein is CASSLLPVNQPQHF.

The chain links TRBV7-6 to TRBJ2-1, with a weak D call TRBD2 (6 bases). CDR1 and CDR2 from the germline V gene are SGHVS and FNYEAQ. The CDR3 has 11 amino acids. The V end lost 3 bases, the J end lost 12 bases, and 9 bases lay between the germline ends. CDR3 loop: CASSLGEVQFF. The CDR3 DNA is TGTGCCAGCAGCTTGGGGGAGGTGCAGTTCTTC.